These 18 T cell receptor beta chains originate from one sample sequenced in a study of T cell repertoires in cytomegalovirus infection. The antigens these receptors bind are not known. Using its own MiXCR run on the reads, TCRdb lists one record per CDR3 protein. Seen here are about a million distinct CDR3 sequences, around 32% observed once, and the top ten hold about 14%. The sequencing used cultured CD8+ T cells from PBMCs, collected from culture after CMV antigen stimulation. These TCRs come from a human donor in good health (CMV status not recorded). Some clones in this sample may be carry-over from other donors' samples.

The CDR3 nucleotides read TGTGCCATCAGTGAGTCGTGGCAGGGGCACGACTATGGCTACACCTTC. It yields the protein CAISESWQGHDYGYTF. The V and J genes are TRBV10-3 and TRBJ1-2; D is perhaps TRBD1 (6 bases). Trimming stripped 0 bases from V and 3 bases from J, with 14 bases between. This CDR3 spans 16 amino acids. Germline CDR1 reads ENHRY; CDR2 reads SYGVKD.

This clonotype appeared a single time. The J gene is TRBJ2-5, the V gene TRBV7-8; 8 nucleotides match TRBD2. The germline CDR1 and CDR2 sequences are SGHVS and FQNEAQ. The CDR3 contains 17 residues. J gave up 3 bases and V 2 bases, and 11 bases lay outside the gene matches. The CDR3 coding sequence is TGTGCCAGCAGCTTACCGCGGGGGGTCGGTCCCAAAGAGACCCAGTACTTC. Amino acids: CASSLPRGVGPKETQYF. The full variable domain, its missing parts supplied by reference TRBV7-8 and TRBJ2-5, is GAGVSQSPRYKVAKRGQDVALRCDPISGHVSLFWYQQALGQGPEFLTYFQNEAQLDKSGLPSDRFFAERPEGSVSTLKIQRTQQEDSAVYLCASSLPRGVGPKETQYFGPGTRLLVL.

This clonotype came up a few times. The V gene is TRBV10-2, the J gene TRBJ2-5, with 8 bases identical to TRBD2. The CDR3 spans 15 residues. CDR1 and CDR2 from the germline V gene are WSHSY and SAAADI. The junction had 4 bases not matched to a gene; V was cut back by 3 bases and J by 1 base. The CDR3 nucleotides are TGCGCCAGCAGTGAAGGCGGGGGGTTCCAAGAGACCCAGTACTTC. This codes for CASSEGGGFQETQYF.

This clonotype appeared a few times. J is TRBJ1-2 and V is TRBV7-6, with D possibly being TRBD1 (6 bases). This CDR3 contains 13 residues. CDR1 and CDR2 from the germline V gene are SGHVS and FNYEAQ. Trimming shortened V by 10 bases and J by 6 bases, and 18 bases separated the two germline ends. The CDR3 loop is CAISDSRGHGYTF. The CDR3 DNA reads as TGTGCCATCTCGGACAGTCGAGGACATGGCTACACCTTC.

The rearrangement uses TRBV29-1 and TRBJ2-7; D possibly corresponds to TRBD1 (5 bases). The CDR3 consists of 14 residues. Trimming took off 3 bases at V and 3 bases at J, with 15 bases between the two ends. CDR1 and CDR2 (germline): SQVTM, ANQGSEA. The CDR3 DNA follows: TGCAGCGTTGACAACAGGATCCTAGGCTACGAGCAGTACTTC. It encodes CSVDNRILGYEQYF.

As DNA, the CDR3 is TGTGCCTGCCTAGCTCAGGGCTGGGGGGGGACCGGGGAGCTGTTTTTT. Translation gives CACLAQGWGGTGELFF. The chain combines TRBV6-2 or TRBV6-3 with TRBJ2-2, with TRBD2 matching over 7 bases. The CDR3 consists of 16 residues. V shed 11 bases and J 5 bases; nucleotides not matched to a gene: 17. The germline CDR1 and CDR2 sequences are MNHEY and SVGEGT.

This clonotype occurred many times. The chain is built from TRBV28 and TRBJ2-6; a possible D gene is TRBD1 (5 bases). CDR3 length: 15 residues. Germline V lookup: CDR1 MDHEN, CDR2 SYDVKM. The germline V and J ends were trimmed by 6 bases and 1 base, with 10 bases remaining between them. CDR3 sequence reads: CASSRQLSGANVLTF. CDR3 coding DNA: TGTGCCAGCAGCCGACAGCTTTCTGGGGCCAACGTCCTGACTTTC.

This clonotype has just a few counts. The chain is built from TRBV7-9 and TRBJ1-4; D remains ambiguous. This CDR3 has 17 residues. V was cut by 4 bases and J by 4 bases, with 19 bases left in between. Germline V gives CDR1 SEHNR, CDR2 FQNEAQ (reference sequence). The CDR3 loop reads CASSSEPRTLDNEKLFF. For the CDR3, the DNA is TGTGCCAGCAGCTCGGAGCCGAGGACCCTCGATAATGAAAAACTGTTTTTT.

V and J are TRBV7-9 and TRBJ2-1, with D possibly TRBD2 on 6 matching bases. The ends were cut back, 8 bases at V and 8 bases at J, with 16 bases in the middle. CDR3 length: 13 amino acids. The V gene's germline CDR1 is SEHNR and CDR2 FQNEAQ (reference sequence). The CDR3, as DNA: TGTGCCAGCGAGGGACTGCCGGGTGATGAGCAGTTCTTC. Translation gives CASEGLPGDEQFF.

This chain links TRBV27 with TRBJ2-7, with D perhaps matching TRBD1 (6 bases). Germline V gives CDR1 MNHEY, CDR2 SMNVEV (reference sequence). Trimming cost V 4 bases and J 12 bases, with 13 bases left between them. The CDR3 is made up of 11 amino acids. CDR3 nucleotide sequence: TGTGCCAGCAGTTCGGCCGGGACAAGGTACTTC. Translating it yields CASSSAGTRYF.

This clonotype was recorded a few times. The genes are TRBV6-2 or TRBV6-3 and TRBJ2-5; no definite D call. V was cut by 7 bases and J by 5 bases, with 14 bases left in between. Germline V lookup: CDR1 MNHEY, CDR2 SVGEGT. This CDR3 has 13 residues. CDR3 in DNA: TGTGCCAGCAACGTCGGGTCCTGGGAGACCCAGTACTTC. This gives the protein CASNVGSWETQYF.

As concerns this clonotype: A read error may explain this, as a much larger clone is one base away. Since the CDR3 does not end with the conserved phenylalanine or tryptophan, this likely comes from a read error. V and J are TRBV7-2 and TRBJ2-5; 9 bases align to TRBD2. The trim removed 1 base at V and 2 bases at J, leaving 5 bases unmatched. Germline lookup yields CDR1 SGHTA and CDR2 FQGNSA. The CDR3 has 16 amino acids. CDR3 coding DNA: TGTGCCAGCAGCTTAGTAACTAGCGGGTCGCAAGAGACCCAGTACTTG. Protein product: CASSLVTSGSQETQYL.

V usage is TRBV6-5 and J usage is TRBJ1-2, with D perhaps TRBD1 (5 bases). V gave up 4 bases and J gave up 4 bases, with 13 bases separating them. This CDR3 contains 14 residues. The V gene's germline CDR1 is MNHEY and CDR2 SVGAGI. Here the CDR3 DNA reads TGTGCCAGCAGTTCCCAGGGATGGGGCTATGGCTACACCTTC. This translates into CASSSQGWGYGYTF.

This clonotype has just a few counts. The chain uses TRBV4-2 and TRBJ2-7, with TRBD2 identical over 9 bases. V gave up 4 bases and J gave up 3 bases; unmatched junction bases: 10. Germline CDR1 LGHNA, CDR2 YNFKEQ. The CDR3 covers 16 residues. The CDR3 nucleotides read TGTGCCAGCAGCCCTAAAACAGCGGGGGGCCTCTACGAGCAGTACTTC. This gives the protein CASSPKTAGGLYEQYF.

The chain joins TRBV2 to TRBJ1-3, with TRBD1 as a possible D gene (5 bases). CDR3 length: 16 residues. Trimming stripped 3 bases from V and 0 bases from J, with 12 bases between. Germline V lookup: CDR1 SNHLY, CDR2 FYNNEI. The DNA of the CDR3 is TGTGCCAGCAGTGACGTACAGGACTCCTCTGGAAACACCATATATTTT. This translates into CASSDVQDSSGNTIYF.

This clonotype was counted a few times. The V gene is TRBV10-3, the J gene TRBJ1-4, with D possibly being TRBD1 (6 bases). Germline loops: CDR1 ENHRY, CDR2 SYGVKD. The CDR3 spans 12 residues. Trimming shortened V by 4 bases and J by 6 bases, and 6 bases separated the two germline ends. Here the CDR3 DNA reads TGTGCCATCAGTGGGACAGATGAAAAACTGTTTTTT. It encodes CAISGTDEKLFF.

This clonotype has more than one count but fewer than ten. The gene calls are TRBV15 and TRBJ2-1; tentative D call: TRBD1 (7 bases). CDR3 size: 14 residues. CDR1 and CDR2 from the germline V gene are LNHNV and YYDKDF (reference sequence). Trimming removed 1 base at V and 7 bases at J, with 11 bases between. This chain's CDR3 is CATSRAQGRNEQFF. The CDR3 DNA sequence: TGTGCCACCAGCAGAGCACAGGGGAGGAATGAGCAGTTCTTC.

The V call is TRBV27, the J call TRBJ2-1; D may correspond to TRBD1 or TRBD2 (5 bases each). The CDR3 spans 13 residues. Trimming shortened V by 7 bases and J by 8 bases, and 15 bases separated the two germline ends. Germline assignment: CDR1 MNHEY and CDR2 SMNVEV (reference sequence). For the CDR3, the DNA is TGTGCCAGCACAGGGACCGTTTTATATGAGCAGTTCTTC. Translated: CASTGTVLYEQFF.